These T cell receptor beta chains were read from a single sample in a study of T cells expressing NK-cell markers. TCRdb re-called the 5' RACE reads and catalogs CDR3 proteins one per entry, DNA excluded. Its table lists about 460,000 distinct CDR3 sequences. The sequenced material came from blood T cells: a sorted CD56 or NKG2C T cell subset, CD4+ or CD8+ T cells, or bulk PBMC T cells (not recorded which). These receptors came from a woman aged 45-65 years in good health. Each CDR3 is given with its conserved first and last residue.

v_call: TRBV11-2
j_call: TRBJ2-1
cdr3_aa: CASSQNPSAGAGEQFF

v_call: TRBV20-1
j_call: TRBJ2-1
cdr3_aa: CSATPRPWGDEQFF

v_call: TRBV5-6
j_call: TRBJ1-2
cdr3_aa: CASSLGRHGGYTF

v_call: TRBV6-2/TRBV6-3
j_call: TRBJ2-4
cdr3_aa: CASSHPTTSALAKNIQYF

v_call: TRBV14
j_call: TRBJ2-5
cdr3_aa: CASSHLAGAVETQYF

v_call: TRBV7-8
j_call: TRBJ2-5
cdr3_aa: CASISGHIQETQYF

v_call: TRBV7-2
j_call: TRBJ2-1
cdr3_aa: CASSFELATRGFF

v_call: TRBV5-1
j_call: TRBJ1-1
cdr3_aa: CASSPVDRDTEAFF

v_call: TRBV10-3
j_call: TRBJ2-1
cdr3_aa: CAIRNIAGANEQFF

v_call: TRBV3-1
j_call: TRBJ2-1
cdr3_aa: CASSQGGGSYNEQFF

v_call: TRBV11-3
j_call: TRBJ1-1
cdr3_aa: CASSSYRGVNTEAFF

v_call: TRBV11-3
j_call: TRBJ2-5
cdr3_aa: CASSSGNGRHRGETQYF

v_call: TRBV6-5
j_call: TRBJ2-5
cdr3_aa: CASSSGLRRGETQYF

v_call: TRBV29-1
j_call: TRBJ2-7
cdr3_aa: CSVRPLAGALGEQYF

v_call: TRBV9
j_call: TRBJ2-3
cdr3_aa: CASSVGGSRTDTQYF

v_call: TRBV24-1
j_call: TRBJ2-1
cdr3_aa: CATSVVAGGRNEQFF

v_call: TRBV3-1
j_call: TRBJ2-4
cdr3_aa: CASSQDRRRPKNIQYF

v_call: TRBV29-1
j_call: TRBJ1-1
cdr3_aa: CSVERAGIEAFF

v_call: TRBV25-1
j_call: TRBJ2-3
cdr3_aa: CASRGSGRAPDTQYF

v_call: TRBV5-1
j_call: TRBJ1-2
cdr3_aa: CASSLVIAGGIGYTF

v_call: TRBV7-9
j_call: TRBJ2-1
cdr3_aa: CASSLGRAGFYNEQFF

v_call: TRBV12-3/TRBV12-4
j_call: TRBJ2-6
cdr3_aa: CASSPDPGANVLTF

v_call: TRBV4-1
j_call: TRBJ1-2
cdr3_aa: CASRAGRNYGYTF

v_call: TRBV20-1
j_call: TRBJ2-1
cdr3_aa: CSALKQREYNEQFF

v_call: TRBV13
j_call: TRBJ2-5
cdr3_aa: CASSAGTDQETQYF

v_call: TRBV15
j_call: TRBJ1-5
cdr3_aa: CATSRDSGAGLKPQHF

v_call: TRBV24-1
j_call: TRBJ1-2
cdr3_aa: CATSDVPGQGAEYGYTF

v_call: TRBV7-9
j_call: TRBJ1-1
cdr3_aa: CASSWQGNTEAFF

v_call: TRBV6-5
j_call: TRBJ2-7
cdr3_aa: CASSRTSGGLGEQYF